These T cell receptor beta chains were read from a single sample in a study of blood T cell repertoires in COVID-19. The repertoire was sequenced with immunoSEQ multiplex PCR; TCRdb's copy has only in-frame clones and lacks some. The profile covers about 100,000 clones, with 85% appearing a single time and roughly 13% taken by the ten largest. Sequenced: peripheral blood. These receptors were collected from a human donor in a cohort sampled during active COVID-19. Each CDR3 is given with its conserved first and last residue.

cdr3_aa,v_call
CASSEEMQGGTQYF,TRBV2
CASTRPGQAVNEQFF,TRBV6-5
CATREAGSTDTQYF,TRBV15
CASSLGVGSNTGELFF,TRBV4-3
CASSPREATSGYTF,TRBV7-2
CASSLAQGLQETQYF,TRBV5-1
CASSPEVGRSGNTIYF,TRBV19
CASRLGDRVANTEAFF,TRBV19
CASSLANRLDEQYF,TRBV5-1
CASSKTRGGARTGELFF,TRBV3-1/TRBV3-2
CAISVTGNTEAFF,TRBV10-3
CASSLAGQFSSYNEQFF,TRBV5-1
CSVDPTGRWSNYGYTF,TRBV29-1
CASSSGQTYEQYF,TRBV27
CASSILQGGGQETQYF,TRBV5-1
CASSLAERELNEQFF,TRBV27
CAIGRVGGTGEKLFF,TRBV10-3
CASIGQGAGTGELFF,TRBV7-2
CASSQDGASGNTIYF,TRBV4-3
CASSYRVSGDSPLHF,TRBV18